This T cell receptor beta chain was profiled in a study of OX40 agonist ivuxolimab in advanced cancers. The sample holds one count of this clone. Germline loops: CDR1 SQVTM, CDR2 ANQGSEA. The CDR3 extends over 14 amino acids. Germline trimming cut 1 base from V and 12 bases from J; bases unmatched to any gene: 10. The repertoire was sequenced with immunoSEQ multiplex PCR; TCRdb's copy has only in-frame clones and lacks some. The table records 94,000 or so clones, around four fifths of them present only once. The V call is TRBV29-1, the J call TRBJ1-2; 11 nucleotides align to TRBD1. The sequence derives from an adult with an advanced solid tumor such as melanoma, head and neck, liver or kidney cancer. The sample here was CD4+ or CD8+ T cells sorted from blood, taken in a trial of the OX40 agonist ivuxolimab. The CDR3, as DNA: TGCAGCGTTGAAGCGCGGGGACAGGGGGTGCCCCACACCTTC. Residues: CSVEARGQGVPHTF.